This T cell receptor beta chain was obtained from a study of vaccination and CD4 T cells after COVID-19. Regarding treatment: roughly 10-day PBMC culture with coronavirus spike peptide pools or control peptides (ViraFEST assay). This clonotype turned up a few times. Its cognate antigen is unknown. The Oncomine TCR Beta short-read assay sequenced DNA from cultured CD4+ T cells. TCRdb itself ran the PCR reads through MiXCR, one entry per CDR3 protein. The sample consists of some 16,000 distinct CDR3 sequences, around 50% of them appearing once. Germline CDR1 reads LNHDA; CDR2 reads SQIVND (reference sequence). J gave up 6 bases and V 5 bases, and 8 bases lay outside the gene matches. CDR3 size: 15 residues.

The rearrangement links TRBV19 to TRBJ1-2; 11 nucleotides agree with TRBD1. The sample in question was CD4+ T cells from blood, cultured in vitro, obtained before SARS-CoV-2 vaccination. The clonotype was recovered from a human donor who had recovered from COVID-19. In DNA form, the CDR3 reads TGTGCCAGTAGTTTGAATGGACAGGGGGCGCATGGCTACACCTTC. Protein sequence: CASSLNGQGAHGYTF.